This passage covers 7 T cell receptor beta chains from one sample sequenced in a study of regulatory T cells in long-lasting Graves disease. Time point meaning: newly diagnosed GD, antithyroid drugs for less than 3 months. PBMCs provided the RNA from which the TCR library was made. Relying on iRepertoire HTBI primers and Arm-PCR of CDR3 regions, the team built TCR beta libraries. MiXCR, run by TCRdb on the multiplex PCR reads, gives a single entry per CDR3 protein. Among about 420,000 distinct CDR3 sequences listed, about 16% were seen once. The same specimen was also included in a second study, on T cells in Graves' hyperthyroidism and ophthalmopathy.

Sequenced here: peripheral blood mononuclear cells (PBMCs), sampled at new diagnosis, from a patient treated with antithyroid drugs. The receptors stem from a woman between 18 and 29 years old with Graves disease.

This chain joins TRBV19 and TRBJ1-2; a weak D match, TRBD1 (5 bases). Trimming stripped 7 bases from V and 8 bases from J, with 17 bases between. Germline CDR1 is LNHDA and CDR2 is SQIVND (reference sequence). The CDR3 sequence is 13 residues long. The CDR3 region has the DNA TGTGCCAGTACAGGGTTCGGTGCGTACGGCTACACCTTC. It encodes CASTGFGAYGYTF.

This clonotype has just a few counts. CDR3 protein: CASSVVGSSYGYTF. The CDR3, as DNA: TGTGCCAGCAGCGTAGTTGGGTCTTCCTATGGCTACACCTTC. The J gene is TRBJ1-2, the V gene TRBV9; D is uncertain. V lost 0 bases and J 4 bases, leaving 10 bases between the germline ends. The CDR3 spans 14 residues. Germline V CDR1 and CDR2: SGDLS, YYNGEE.

This clonotype was found many times. The chain employs TRBV12-3 or TRBV12-4 and TRBJ2-7; maybe TRBD1 (6 bases). CDR3 length: 11 residues. V lost 6 bases to trimming and J lost 4 bases, with 7 bases between them. CDR3 amino acids: CASSTGYEQYF. The CDR3 coding sequence is TGTGCCAGCAGCACAGGGTACGAGCAGTACTTC.

This clonotype has more than one count but fewer than ten. This chain joins TRBV7-2 and TRBJ1-6; D unclear. The V and J ends lost 4 bases and 10 bases respectively, with 11 bases between them. Germline loops: CDR1 SGHTA, CDR2 FQGNSA. The CDR3 length is 13 residues. In nucleotides, the CDR3 is TGTGCCAGCAGCTCCATGGGCGGCTCACCCCTCCACTTT. It yields the protein CASSSMGGSPLHF.

In this sample, this clonotype turned up many times. CDR3 sequence: CASSRAPQETQYF. The CDR3 DNA sequence: TGTGCCAGCAGCCGTGCTCCCCAAGAGACCCAGTACTTC. This chain connects TRBV2 to TRBJ2-5; no firm D call. Trimming removed 6 bases from V and 1 base from J, with 9 bases in between. CDR1 and CDR2 (germline): SNHLY, FYNNEI. CDR3 length equals 13 residues.

This clonotype came up many times. The chain joins TRBV7-9 to TRBJ2-3, with TRBD1 matching over 9 bases. The CDR3 has 17 residues. Germline CDR1 is SEHNR and CDR2 is FQNEAQ (reference sequence). The ends lost 1 base at V and 4 bases at J; junction bases unmatched: 9. This CDR3 reads CASSLGTGDTFADTQYF. For the CDR3, the DNA is TGTGCCAGCAGCTTAGGGACAGGGGATACCTTTGCAGATACGCAGTATTTT.

This clonotype was seen at least ten times. The CDR3 spells CSARRGENIQYF. The CDR3 coding sequence is TGCAGCGCCCGGCGGGGGGAAAACATTCAGTACTTC. The chain has TRBV29-1 and TRBJ2-4, with 8 bases aligning to TRBD2. The CDR3 spans 12 residues. From germline, CDR1 is SQVTM and CDR2 ANQGSEA. V was pared by 7 bases and J by 5 bases, with 4 bases of the junction left unmatched.